These T cell receptor beta chains were read from a single sample in a study of post-analysis software for immune sequencing data. TCRdb itself ran the PCR reads through MiXCR, one entry per CDR3 protein. Among 450,000 to 700,000 distinct CDR3 sequences listed, roughly 40% were seen once. Source material: blood. The origin of the receptors is a girl under 18 with multiple sclerosis. Both conserved end residues are part of each CDR3. D genes are given only for firm matches. The size entry is marked missing in some rows and otherwise reads once, few, many or a size class.

TRBD2,-,TRBJ2-3,TRBV5-5,TGTGCCAGCAGCCACGTCCCGGGACTATCAAATACGCAGTATTTT,CASSHVPGLSNTQYF
TRBD1,few,TRBJ2-3,TRBV12-3/TRBV12-4,TGTGCCAGCAGCCGAGGGACAGAGAGCACAGATACGCAGTATTTT,CASSRGTESTDTQYF
-,-,TRBJ2-2,TRBV6-6,TGTGCCAGCAGCCTAATGACGGGACCCACCGGGGAGCTGTTTTTT,CASSLMTGPTGELFF
-,few,TRBJ1-1,TRBV29-1,TGCAGCGTCCCGACAGGAGAAACTGAAGCTTTCTTT,CSVPTGETEAFF
-,few,TRBJ2-5,TRBV4-2,TGTGCCAGCAGCCTGTTGGGTCACCAAGAGACCCAGTACTTC,CASSLLGHQETQYF
TRBD2,few,TRBJ2-1,TRBV6-2/TRBV6-3,TGTGCCAGCAGTTACCGTAGCGGGAGTGCAAATGAGCAGTTCTTC,CASSYRSGSANEQFF
-,-,TRBJ1-2,TRBV10-3,TGTGCCATTGCTGGTCGGGACGGAGACTATGGCTACACCTTC,CAIAGRDGDYGYTF
TRBD1,-,TRBJ1-2,TRBV27,TGTGCCAGCAGTTTATCGAGCGGCAGGGGGCATGGCTACACCTTC,CASSLSSGRGHGYTF
-,once,TRBJ1-1,TRBV10-3,TGTGCCATCAGTGACGATGGAAAGAACACTGAAGCTTTCTTT,CAISDDGKNTEAFF
TRBD2,-,TRBJ2-5,TRBV11-2,TGTGCCAGCAGCCCCGGGGAGGGCCCAGAGACCCAGTACTTC,CASSPGEGPETQYF
-,-,TRBJ1-2,TRBV29-1,TGCAGCGTCCCGACGGTTAGCGGCTACACCTTC,CSVPTVSGYTF
TRBD1,-,TRBJ1-2,TRBV7-8,TGTGCCAGCAGCCTCCAGACAGGGCGGGGGTATGGCTACACCTTC,CASSLQTGRGYGYTF
TRBD1,-,TRBJ2-6,TRBV12-3/TRBV12-4,TGTGCCAGCAGCCGTAACAGGGGATCCGGGGCCAACGTCCTGACTTTC,CASSRNRGSGANVLTF
-,-,TRBJ1-2,TRBV6-5,TGTGCCAGCAGTTACTCGGCAGGGGATTATGGCTACACCTTC,CASSYSAGDYGYTF
-,-,TRBJ2-1,TRBV10-3,TGTGCCATCAGGCGAGCAGGAGACTCCTACAATGAGCAGTTCTTC,CAIRRAGDSYNEQFF
-,-,TRBJ1-4,TRBV15,TGTGCCACCAGCAGACAGGGGAATAATGAAAAACTGTTTTTT,CATSRQGNNEKLFF
TRBD2,few,TRBJ2-4,TRBV5-1,TGCGCCCCGGAGCGGGGGATTGCCAAAAACATTCAGTACTTC,CAPERGIAKNIQYF
TRBD1,-,TRBJ1-4,TRBV7-2,TGTGCCAGCAGCTACTCCGGGACAGGGGGTGGTGAAAAACTGTTTTTT,CASSYSGTGGGEKLFF
TRBD2,-,TRBJ2-1,TRBV5-1,TGCGCCAGCAGCTGGGCCGGGACTAGCGGACTTAGCTCCTACAATGAGCAGTTCTTC,CASSWAGTSGLSSYNEQFF
TRBD1,few,TRBJ2-5,TRBV5-1,TGTGCCAGCAGCCCCGGACAGGAGGAGACCCAGTACTTC,CASSPGQEETQYF
TRBD2,once,TRBJ2-3,TRBV29-1,TGCAGCGCCAGACTAGCGGGAGGATACACAGATACGCAGTATTTT,CSARLAGGYTDTQYF
TRBD2,few,TRBJ2-1,TRBV5-1,TGCGCCAGCAGCTTCGACGTACTAGCGGGAGGGAACAATGAGCAGTTCTTC,CASSFDVLAGGNNEQFF
-,-,TRBJ2-5,TRBV11-3,TGTGCCAGCAGCTTAGCAGGGCAGGGACAGACCCAGTACTTC,CASSLAGQGQTQYF
TRBD2,-,TRBJ2-3,TRBV28,TGTGCCAGCAGTTTCCTCATGTCTAGCGGGAGAACAGATACGCAGTATTTT,CASSFLMSSGRTDTQYF
TRBD1,few,TRBJ2-3,TRBV24-1,TGTGCCACCAGTGATATGAGACAGGGTCCTAGCACAGATACGCAGTATTTT,CATSDMRQGPSTDTQYF
-,-,TRBJ2-7,TRBV6-6,TGTGCCAGCAGTTGGAGGGCGGTAGGATACGAGCAGTACTTC,CASSWRAVGYEQYF
TRBD1,-,TRBJ1-1,TRBV24-1,TGTGCCACCGGGACAGGGATGAACACTGAAGCTTTCTTT,CATGTGMNTEAFF
-,few,TRBJ2-7,TRBV4-1,TGCGCCAGCAGCCAAGATTTAACAGGGTTATTCAACGAGCAGTACTTC,CASSQDLTGLFNEQYF
TRBD1,-,TRBJ1-2,TRBV7-9,TGTGCCAGCAGCTCTACACCTGGACAGGGAGGCGGCTACACCTTC,CASSSTPGQGGGYTF
-,-,TRBJ2-7,TRBV25-1,TGTGCCAGCAGTAGTTGGGGCCACGAGCAGTACTTC,CASSSWGHEQYF
-,-,TRBJ2-1,TRBV7-2,TGTGCCAGCAGCTTATACGGCTCTACGAATTCCTACAATGAGCAGTTCTTC,CASSLYGSTNSYNEQFF
TRBD2,once,TRBJ2-3,TRBV7-6,TGTGCCAGCAGCTTACTAGCGGGCGCAACTAGGTGGGGCACAGATACGCAGTATTTT,CASSLLAGATRWGTDTQYF
-,-,TRBJ2-5,TRBV12-3/TRBV12-4,TGTGCCAGCAGCCAGATCCAGGGAGGAAGCGAGACCCAGTACTTC,CASSQIQGGSETQYF
-,-,TRBJ1-5,TRBV12-3/TRBV12-4,TGTGCCAGCAAATCGTCAGGCTGGCAGCCCCAGCATTTT,CASKSSGWQPQHF
-,few,TRBJ2-5,TRBV2,TGTGCCAGCAGTGAAGCCTTCGGCGAGACCCAGTACTTC,CASSEAFGETQYF
-,many,TRBJ2-1,TRBV5-1,TGCGCCAGCAGGGAGGGCTACAATGAGCAGTTCTTC,CASREGYNEQFF
TRBD2,-,TRBJ2-7,TRBV20-1,TGCAGTGCTAGAGTAGCGGGGAACTCCTACGAGCAGTACTTC,CSARVAGNSYEQYF
-,-,TRBJ1-1,TRBV29-1,TGCAGCGTGGTAAACGCCCGTGGAACTGAAGCTTTCTTT,CSVVNARGTEAFF
-,-,TRBJ2-5,TRBV6-5,TGTGCCAGCAGTTACCCGACAGGCCACCAAGAGACCCAGTACTTC,CASSYPTGHQETQYF
-,few,TRBJ2-5,TRBV29-1,TGCAGCGTTGAAGGTGGCTTCAGAGAGCAGTACTTC,CSVEGGFREQYF
-,-,TRBJ1-2,TRBV11-3,TGTGCCAGCAGCTTAGCTTTTATAGGTCACGGAGCTAACTATGGCTACACCTTC,CASSLAFIGHGANYGYTF
TRBD1,-,TRBJ2-7,TRBV6-1,TGTGCCAGCAGTGATTTGCGGGACAGGGGATCCTACGAGCAGTACTTC,CASSDLRDRGSYEQYF
-,once,TRBJ1-2,TRBV6-4,TGTGCCAGCAGTGACGGGGAAAACTATGACTACACCTTC,CASSDGENYDYTF
-,few,TRBJ1-5,TRBV5-1,TGCGCCAGCAGCTTTGGCAGCTTTAGGGATCCCCAGCATTTT,CASSFGSFRDPQHF
-,-,TRBJ2-3,TRBV7-3,TGTGCCAGCAGCTTAACGCGGGGTATGCAGTATTTT,CASSLTRGMQYF
-,-,TRBJ2-1,TRBV20-1,TGCAGTGCTAGACCTAGACTCGGCGGATGGTACAATGAGCAGTTCTTC,CSARPRLGGWYNEQFF
-,few,TRBJ2-1,TRBV6-1,TGTGCCAGCAGAGCGCCGGTCTACAATGAGCAGTTCTTC,CASRAPVYNEQFF
-,-,TRBJ2-7,TRBV5-1,TGCGCCAGCAGCTTGGCCAGTATAGCCCAGCCCTCCTACGAGCAGTACTTC,CASSLASIAQPSYEQYF
-,-,TRBJ2-5,TRBV7-7,TGTGCCAGCAGCCCCCGACGACTTCCAGAAGAGACCCAGTACTTC,CASSPRRLPEETQYF
TRBD2,-,TRBJ2-7,TRBV7-2,TGTGCCAGCAGCCCTGGGGGACTAGCGGGGTTCGAGCAGTACTTC,CASSPGGLAGFEQYF
TRBD1,-,TRBJ2-7,TRBV12-3/TRBV12-4,TGTGCCAGCAGTTTAGCCGGACAGGGGGCAGAAGAGCAGTACTTC,CASSLAGQGAEEQYF
TRBD2,-,TRBJ2-2,TRBV12-3/TRBV12-4,TGTGCCAGCCTTTCAGGGAGCGGTAGCGGGAGGGCGAACACCGGGGAGCTGTTTTTT,CASLSGSGSGRANTGELFF
TRBD1,-,TRBJ1-2,TRBV7-9,TGTGCCAGCAGCTTACGGGACAGCCATCCCAATTACTATGGCTACACCTTC,CASSLRDSHPNYYGYTF